This T cell receptor beta chain was obtained from a study of cytomegalovirus exposure and HLA in healthy donors. PCR amplification relied on 60 Vbeta primers (plus 13 Jbeta primers). The table came from immunoSEQ multiplex PCR; TCRdb's copy has only in-frame clones and leaves some out. In the table there are 130,000 or so clones, roughly three quarters of which are singletons. CDR1 SEHNR and CDR2 FQNEAQ come from the germline V gene (reference sequence). The CDR3 runs 16 residues. V shed 3 bases and J shed 3 bases, with 15 bases lying between them. The chain couples TRBV7-9 to TRBJ2-1, with D possibly TRBD1 on 6 matching bases. The sequencing sample was made of PBMCs. The TCR originated in a woman between 18 and 29 years old in good health and CMV-seronegative. The CDR3 bases are TGTGCCAGCAGCTTGTATAATGGGGGCCGCTACAATGAGCAGTTCTTC. It codes for CASSLYNGGRYNEQFF.